The 21 T cell receptor beta chains presented below share a single source sample, sequenced in a study of identifying expanded T cells in peripheral blood. The data were produced by immunoSEQ multiplex PCR, yet TCRdb's version contains in-frame clones alone and is incomplete. The data contain 100,000 to 110,000 clones, 80% to 90% of them singletons. Sequencing used blood. The source is a person aged 18 to 70 in good health.

This chain uses TRBV12-5 with TRBJ2-3; 7 bases align to TRBD2. The CDR3 has 15 amino acids. Germline CDR1 reads LGHNT; CDR2 reads FRNRAP. The junction had 2 bases not matched to a gene; V was cut back by 2 bases and J by 0 bases. The CDR3, as DNA: TGTGCTAGTGGTTTGTGGGGGGGAAGCACAGATACGCAGTATTTT. This sequence encodes CASGLWGGSTDTQYF.

The chain carries TRBV5-6 and TRBJ2-1, with unresolved D. Looked up from germline, CDR1 is SGHDT and CDR2 is YYEEEE. Trimming took 4 bases from V and 5 from J, leaving 4 bases between them. The CDR3 has 11 residues. CDR3 coding DNA: TGTGCCAGCAGCCTCGACAATGAGCAGTTCTTC. The encoded protein is CASSLDNEQFF.

The chain joins TRBV29-1 to TRBJ2-5; no clear D gene. V shed 5 bases and J shed 2 bases, with 9 bases lying between them. CDR1 SQVTM and CDR2 ANQGSEA come from the germline V gene. This CDR3 spans 12 amino acids. The CDR3 region is CSVREEQETQYF. CDR3 DNA sequence: TGCAGCGTTCGAGAAGAACAAGAGACCCAGTACTTC.

V is TRBV7-8 and J is TRBJ1-1; tentative D call: TRBD1 (5 bases). There are 15 residues in the CDR3. CDR1 and CDR2 from the germline V gene are SGHVS and FQNEAQ. V dropped 4 bases and J dropped 5 bases, with 17 bases sitting between them. The CDR3 spells CASSYAAGVGTEAFF. Here the CDR3 DNA reads TGTGCCAGCAGCTACGCCGCGGGGGTAGGGACTGAAGCTTTCTTT.

This clone was detected a few times. The chain carries TRBV19 and TRBJ1-5; D uncertain. The V and J ends lost 3 bases and 2 bases respectively, with 11 bases between them. Looked up from germline, CDR1 is LNHDA and CDR2 is SQIVND (reference sequence). This CDR3 contains 15 residues. CDR3 sequence (DNA): TGTGCCAGTAGTATCCCCAGGTTGGGCAATCAGCCCCAGCATTTT. Translation gives CASSIPRLGNQPQHF.

The gene calls are TRBV9 and TRBJ2-3; 8 bases agree with TRBD2. The germline CDR1 and CDR2 sequences are SGDLS and YYNGEE. V was pared by 0 bases and J by 4 bases, with 13 bases of the junction left unmatched. The CDR3 runs 18 residues. In nucleotides, the CDR3 is TGTGCCAGCAGCGTAGGCACGGGGGGGAACCTCCAATCAGATACGCAGTATTTT. Encoded protein: CASSVGTGGNLQSDTQYF.

This chain links TRBV2 with TRBJ1-4; D uncertain. Trimming cost V 7 bases and J 8 bases, with 20 bases left between them. The length of the CDR3 is 15 residues. The germline V gene has CDR1 SNHLY and CDR2 FYNNEI. The CDR3 here is CASIKAPGMGEKLFF. The CDR3 DNA follows: TGTGCCAGCATTAAGGCCCCGGGCATGGGAGAAAAACTGTTTTTT.

V gene TRBV10-2 combines with J gene TRBJ2-1; TRBD1 aligns across 10 bases. After removal of 3 bases from V and 5 bases from J, the junction contained 7 bases not matched to a gene. The CDR3 length is 16 residues. The germline CDR1 and CDR2 sequences are WSHSY and SAAADI. CDR3 sequence (DNA): TGCGCCAGCAGTGATTTGTGGACAGGGGGAAACAATGAGCAGTTCTTC. Protein product: CASSDLWTGGNNEQFF.

CDR3 region: CASSSRDTQYF. CDR3 DNA sequence: TGCGCCAGCAGCTCGCGGGATACGCAGTATTTT. V and J are TRBV5-1 and TRBJ2-3; D uncertain. Germline-derived CDR1 and CDR2 are SGHRS and YFSETQ. The CDR3 runs 11 residues. V shed 3 bases and J shed 6 bases, with 5 bases lying between them.

This chain links TRBV5-6 with TRBJ1-1, with D possibly matching TRBD1 (5 bases). This CDR3 region has 14 residues. Germline V gene data show CDR1 as SGHDT and CDR2 as YYEEEE. The V gene lost 3 bases and the J gene lost 1 base, with 10 bases spanning the gap. The CDR3 here is CASSSTGGNTEAFF. The CDR3 DNA reads TGTGCCAGCAGCTCCACGGGGGGGAACACTGAAGCTTTCTTT.

The chain's CDR3 is CASSQHLRESTDTQYF. CDR3 DNA sequence: TGTGCCAGCAGCCAACATCTTAGGGAGAGCACAGATACGCAGTATTTT. The V and J genes are TRBV14 and TRBJ2-3, with a tentative D call TRBD2 (5 bases). Germline V CDR1 and CDR2: SGHDN, FVKESK. V gave up 2 bases and J gave up 0 bases, with 12 bases separating them. The CDR3 is 16 residues long.

The chain joins TRBV2 to TRBJ2-2; TRBD1 or TRBD2 may be the D gene (5 bases each). V lost 3 bases, J lost 5 bases, and 13 bases lay in between. The CDR3 has 15 residues. Per the germline V gene, CDR1 is SNHLY and CDR2 is FYNNEI. The CDR3 region is CASSEAPGRTGELFF. The DNA of the CDR3 is TGTGCCAGCAGTGAGGCTCCGGGACGGACCGGGGAGCTGTTTTTT.

The V gene is TRBV2, the J gene TRBJ2-2, with 7 bases identical to TRBD1. This CDR3 spans 14 amino acids. V lost 4 bases, J lost 6 bases, and 5 bases stayed unmatched. Germline V CDR1 and CDR2: SNHLY, FYNNEI. CDR3: CASSGQGDSGELFF. The DNA of the CDR3 is TGTGCCAGCAGTGGACAGGGTGACTCCGGGGAGCTGTTTTTT.

This clone was counted only a few times. The J gene is TRBJ2-4, the V gene TRBV11-2; 7 positions agree with TRBD1. Germline CDR1 SGHAT, CDR2 FQNNGV. This CDR3 region has 15 residues. After removal of 5 bases from V and 8 bases from J, the junction contained 12 bases not matched to a gene. This chain's CDR3 is CASSPRGGTADIQYF. CDR3 nucleotide sequence: TGTGCCAGCAGCCCAAGGGGTGGGACAGCAGACATTCAGTACTTC.

The chain carries TRBV19 and TRBJ1-1, with no clear D. This CDR3 region has 14 residues. The germline V and J ends were trimmed by 2 bases and 2 bases, with 9 bases remaining between them. Germline V lookup: CDR1 LNHDA, CDR2 SQIVND (reference sequence). CDR3 residues: CASSILADNTEAFF. Written as DNA, the CDR3 is TGTGCCAGTAGTATATTAGCGGACAACACTGAAGCTTTCTTT. The complete variable domain, with remaining parts taken from reference TRBV19 and TRBJ1-1, reads DGGITQSPKYLFRKEGQNVTLSCEQNLNHDAMYWYRQDPGQGLRLIYYSQIVNDFQKGDIAEGYSVSREKKESFPLTVTSAQKNPTAFYLCASSILADNTEAFFGQGTRLTVV.

This chain connects TRBV5-6 to TRBJ1-5; TRBD1 agrees at 9 bases. Germline V gene data show CDR1 as SGHDT and CDR2 as YYEEEE. V lost 2 bases and J lost 4; bases outside the gene matches: 7. This CDR3 is built from 16 residues. DNA for the CDR3: TGTGCCAGCAGCTTCGGACAGGGGATAACGAATCAGCCCCAGCATTTT. This encodes CASSFGQGITNQPQHF.

This chain links TRBV12-5 with TRBJ2-1, with unresolved D. The germline V gene has CDR1 LGHNT and CDR2 FRNRAP. The CDR3 contains 12 residues. The DNA of the CDR3 is TGTGCCGTCAGAGGCTCCTACAATGAGCAGTTCTTC. Amino acid sequence: CAVRGSYNEQFF.

As to this clone: This CDR3 is also generated by other DNA sequences in the sample. V usage is TRBV5-1 and J usage is TRBJ2-3, with D possibly being TRBD1 (6 bases). The CDR3 is 14 residues long. Trimming cost V 5 bases and J 0 bases, with 10 bases left between them. CDR1 is SGHRS and CDR2 is YFSETQ in the germline V gene. The CDR3 nucleotides read TGCGCCAGCAGTTTAGGGGGAAGCACAGATACGCAGTATTTT. Amino acid sequence: CASSLGGSTDTQYF.

The V call is TRBV18, the J call TRBJ1-6; maybe TRBD1 (6 bases). The CDR3 is 18 amino acids. The germline V gene encodes CDR1 KGHSH and CDR2 LQKENI. Trimming took 3 bases from V and 6 from J, leaving 21 bases between them. CDR3 in amino acids: CASSPFAGQQGTNSPLHF. CDR3 DNA: TGTGCCAGCTCACCCTTCGCCGGGCAACAGGGCACTAATTCACCCCTCCACTTT. Using reference TRBV18 and TRBJ1-6 for the parts outside the CDR3, the full variable domain is NAGVMQNPRHLVRRRGQEARLRCSPMKGHSHVYWYRQLPEEGLKFMVYLQKENIIDESGMPKERFSAEFPKEGPSILRIQQVVRGDSAAYFCASSPFAGQQGTNSPLHFGNGTRLTVT.

This sequence joins TRBV5-4 and TRBJ1-6, with D unresolved. The CDR3 covers 15 residues. V lost 0 bases to trimming and J lost 9 bases, with 13 bases between them. CDR1 and CDR2 (germline): SGHNT, YYREEE (reference sequence). The CDR3, as DNA: TGTGCCAGCAGCTTGGGGCCCGGAGACTTTTCACCCCTCCACTTT. The encoded protein is CASSLGPGDFSPLHF.

The chain is built from TRBV14 and TRBJ2-1; D remains ambiguous. This CDR3 comprises 16 residues. V was cut by 0 bases and J by 5 bases, with 14 bases left in between. CDR1 is SGHDN and CDR2 is FVKESK in the germline V gene. CDR3 residues: CASSQERSEPNNEQFF. CDR3 DNA sequence: TGTGCCAGCAGCCAAGAAAGAAGCGAGCCAAACAATGAGCAGTTCTTC.